This T cell receptor (beta chain) is drawn from a study of blood T cell repertoires in COVID-19. The overall study: Collection of acute and convalescent COVID-19 samples took place in the United States, Italy and Spain. T cells, B-cell-depleted T cells, or PBMCs provided the cDNA or gDNA that served as material.

In the authors' workflow: Reference gene primer amplification gave nucleated cell count estimates. Assay used: immunoSEQ multiplex PCR; TCRdb lists only in-frame clones, some missing. D and trimming were read from the DNA, whereas the V and J calls and clone size are those reported in that table. The profile covers over 200,000 clones, with about 90% appearing a single time and over 0.75% taken by the ten largest. Germline CDR1 and CDR2: SNHLY and FYNNEI. V lost 10 bases to trimming and J lost 0 bases; unmatched junction nucleotides: 15. The CDR3 runs 18 residues. Seattle patients were enrolled during active infection and followed longitudinally.

This sequence joins TRBV2 and TRBJ2-3, with TRBD2 matching 11 bases. Sequencing was done on a sample of peripheral blood. This clonotype originated in a man in his sixties with COVID-19, enrolled during active disease. CDR3 nucleotides: TGTGCCATCCGATGGGGACTAGCGGATTTAACTAGCACAGATACGCAGTATTTT. Protein product: CAIRWGLADLTSTDTQYF.